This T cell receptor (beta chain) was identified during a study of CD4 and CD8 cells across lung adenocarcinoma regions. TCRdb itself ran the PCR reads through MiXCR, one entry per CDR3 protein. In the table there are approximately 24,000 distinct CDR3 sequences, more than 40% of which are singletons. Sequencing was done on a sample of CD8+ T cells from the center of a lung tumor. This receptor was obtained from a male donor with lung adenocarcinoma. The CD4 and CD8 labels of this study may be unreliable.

CDR3 sequence: CASSSFTSGQETQYF. The CDR3 region has the DNA TGTGCCAGCAGTTCTTTTACTAGCGGCCAAGAGACCCAGTACTTC. The V and J genes are TRBV27 and TRBJ2-5; 8 bases are a match to TRBD2. The germline CDR1 and CDR2 sequences are MNHEY and SMNVEV (reference sequence). Unmatched junction bases numbered 5, after V lost 4 bases and J lost 1 base. There are 15 residues in the CDR3.